The rows below give T cell receptor beta chains drawn from one sample of a study of T cell changes during pregnancy in multiple sclerosis. TCRdb's copy holds only in-frame clones and misses some; the assay was immunoSEQ multiplex PCR. The sample comprises approximately 80,000 clones, approximately 94% of which are singletons, and 2.5% rests with the top ten. The sample here was peripheral blood, taken in the third trimester of pregnancy. The source of these receptors is a female donor with multiple sclerosis, enrolled in a pregnancy study. Both conserved end residues are part of each CDR3. The D gene is left open where the match is weak. Part of the rows lack a size; the others show once, few, many or a class for expanded clones.

TRBV5-4	TRBJ2-1	-	TRBD2	CASSRLGLMTGGRNEQFF	TGTGCCAGCAGCCGGCTTGGGCTGATGACGGGGGGGCGCAATGAGCAGTTCTTC
TRBV27	TRBJ1-1	-	TRBD1	CASSSTGENTEAFF	TGTGCCAGCAGTTCGACAGGGGAGAACACTGAAGCTTTCTTT
TRBV9	TRBJ2-5	-	TRBD2	CASSVGLAGSLETQYF	TGTGCCAGCAGCGTAGGACTAGCGGGGTCTCTAGAGACCCAGTACTTC
TRBV9	TRBJ2-3	-	TRBD2	CASSVSVTAGSTDTQYF	TGTGCCAGCAGCGTCAGTGTTACAGCGGGGAGCACAGATACGCAGTATTTT
TRBV4-1	TRBJ2-4	-	-	CASSPGGGAGAFGIQYF	TGCGCCAGCAGCCCGGGCGGCGGAGCGGGCGCGTTCGGCATTCAGTACTTC
TRBV27	TRBJ1-6	-	-	CATRGEGTSYNSPLHF	TGTGCCACCCGGGGAGAGGGAACCTCCTATAATTCACCCCTCCACTTT
TRBV13	TRBJ2-1	-	TRBD1	CAGGQGRSNEQFF	TGTGCCGGCGGACAGGGGCGATCCAATGAGCAGTTCTTC
TRBV4-1	TRBJ1-1	-	-	CASSQFVRGKTEAFF	TGCGCCAGCAGCCAATTTGTAAGAGGGAAAACTGAAGCTTTCTTT
TRBV29-1	TRBJ2-7	-	-	CSVEAHSYEQYF	TGCAGCGTTGAGGCCCACAGTTACGAGCAGTACTTC
TRBV7-9	TRBJ2-7	once	-	CASSTGHYEQYF	TGTGCCAGCAGTACAGGGCACTACGAGCAGTACTTC
TRBV18	TRBJ2-7	-	TRBD1	CASSPPTGVYEQYF	TGTGCCAGCTCACCTCCGACAGGGGTCTACGAGCAGTACTTC
TRBV5-6	TRBJ1-2	-	-	CASSSPGFSYGYTF	TGTGCCAGCAGCTCCCCAGGATTTTCCTATGGCTACACCTTC
TRBV7-8	TRBJ2-5	-	TRBD1	CASSRDRGQETQYF	TGTGCCAGCAGCCGAGACAGGGGGCAAGAGACCCAGTACTTC
TRBV19	TRBJ1-1	-	-	CASSISFLGVSTEAFF	TGTGCCAGTAGTATTTCGTTTTTAGGGGTGTCCACTGAAGCTTTCTTT
TRBV19	TRBJ1-2	-	TRBD1	CASSRGQINYGYTF	TGTGCCAGTAGCCGGGGACAGATCAACTATGGCTACACCTTC
TRBV27	TRBJ2-7	-	TRBD1	CASSLGTGYEQYF	TGTGCCAGCAGTTTGGGGACAGGGTACGAGCAGTACTTC
TRBV6-1	TRBJ2-3	-	TRBD2	CASRTSGGSPWQYF	TGTGCCAGCAGGACAAGCGGGGGGTCCCCATGGCAGTATTTT
TRBV7-9	TRBJ1-1	-	-	CASSLGAGMNTEAFF	TGTGCCAGCAGCTTAGGAGCAGGTATGAACACTGAAGCTTTCTTT
TRBV6-6	TRBJ1-1	-	-	CASSYLLGAGNEAFF	TGTGCCAGCAGTTACCTTCTGGGGGCTGGGAATGAAGCTTTCTTT
TRBV7-2	TRBJ1-1	-	TRBD1	CASSRLSAGGYTEAFF	TGTGCCAGCAGCCGCTTGTCTGCAGGGGGGTACACTGAAGCTTTCTTT
TRBV7-6	TRBJ2-7	once	TRBD2	CASSLETGTRIRAEQYF	TGTGCCAGCAGCTTAGAGACCGGGACTAGGATAAGGGCCGAGCAGTACTTC
TRBV4-1	TRBJ1-2	once	TRBD1	CASSQGTGILHGYTF	TGCGCCAGCAGCCAAGGGACAGGGATATTACATGGCTACACCTTC
TRBV4-1	TRBJ2-2	-	-	CASSQVGPRGVYTGELFF	TGCGCCAGCAGCCAAGTGGGGCCTCGCGGGGTTTACACCGGGGAGCTGTTTTTT
TRBV15	TRBJ1-1	-	-	CATSLRGAGRLFF	TGTGCCACCAGCCTGCGGGGGGCAGGACGACTTTTCTTT
TRBV19	TRBJ1-4	-	TRBD1	CASSRLTGSEKLFF	TGTGCCAGTAGTAGGTTGACAGGGAGTGAAAAACTGTTTTTT
TRBV9	TRBJ1-4	-	-	CASSVSLNEKLFF	TGTGCCAGCAGCGTAAGTCTAAATGAAAAACTGTTTTTT
TRBV29-1	TRBJ2-1	-	-	CSAGGNEQFF	TGCAGCGCCGGGGGAAATGAGCAGTTCTTC
TRBV7-5	TRBJ1-6	-	-	CARSFWTALNSPLHF	TGTGCCAGAAGCTTCTGGACAGCTCTTAATTCACCCCTCCACTTT
TRBV20-1	TRBJ2-1	-	-	CSALVNEQFF	TGCAGTGCTTTAGTCAATGAGCAGTTCTTC